Below are 22 T cell receptor beta chains sequenced from a single sample in a study of Tregs in tolerant kidney transplant recipients. Using immunoSEQ multiplex PCR, the repertoire was profiled, and TCRdb retains in-frame clones only, with some absent. The table lists around 50,000 clones, about four fifths of them singletons. The sample consisted of CD4+ T cells from blood. All receptors come from a human donor in good health.

This chain uses TRBV28 with TRBJ1-2; 9 bases are shared with TRBD1. The CDR3 extends over 17 amino acids. The trim removed 6 bases at V and 8 bases at J, leaving 19 bases unmatched. CDR1 and CDR2 from the germline V gene are MDHEN and SYDVKM. The CDR3 is CASSPTRQGEDYEGYTF. In DNA form, the CDR3 reads TGTGCCAGCAGCCCAACCAGACAGGGGGAGGACTATGAGGGCTACACCTTC.

The chain has TRBV1 and TRBJ2-2; TRBD2 is the table's D call, not checked against the DNA. TRBV1 is termed a pseudogene. The CDR3 runs to 17 residues. The CDR3 loop reads CTSSKRGREGYTGELFF. In DNA form, the CDR3 reads TGCACCAGCAGCAAGAGGGGGAGGGAGGGATACACCGGGGAGCTGTTTTTT.

The V call is TRBV7-9, the J call TRBJ1-1; D gene uncertain. The germline gives CDR1 SEHNR, CDR2 FQNEAQ (reference sequence). Deletions cut 5 bases from V and 4 bases from J, with 20 bases between. The CDR3 has 16 amino acids. The CDR3, as DNA: TGTGCCAGCAGCCGTCACTTTGGGGTAGGGAGCACTGAAGCTTTCTTT. Protein product: CASSRHFGVGSTEAFF.

V usage is TRBV5-1 and J usage is TRBJ2-3; a possible D gene is TRBD2 (5 bases). Germline V gene data show CDR1 as SGHRS and CDR2 as YFSETQ. Trimming removed 4 bases from V and 1 base from J, with 7 bases in between. The CDR3 is 13 amino acids. The CDR3 DNA sequence: TGCGCCAGCAGCAGCGGAGGCACAGATACGCAGTATTTT. Its translation: CASSSGGTDTQYF.

The chain combines TRBV4-1 with TRBJ2-6; no clear D. V was clipped by 2 bases and J by 0 bases, with 8 bases between them. CDR3 size: 16 residues. Germline CDR1 is MGHRA and CDR2 is YSYEKL. CDR3 protein: CASSQPLNSGANVLTF. CDR3 DNA sequence: TGCGCCAGCAGCCAACCTTTGAACTCTGGGGCCAACGTCCTGACTTTC.

The chain's CDR3 is CASSLRKLAGGEQYF. CDR3 sequence (DNA): TGTGCCAGCAGCTTAAGAAAACTAGCGGGAGGAGAGCAGTACTTC. The chain uses TRBV7-8 and TRBJ2-7, with 12 bases matching TRBD2. The CDR3 runs to 15 residues. Trimming cost V 2 bases and J 7 bases; bases outside gene matches: 6. CDR1 SGHVS and CDR2 FQNEAQ come from the germline V gene.

The chain carries TRBV9 and TRBJ2-3; D is uncertain. The CDR3 has 13 residues. Germline V gene lookup returns CDR1 SGDLS and CDR2 YYNGEE. V was shortened by 4 bases and J by 7 bases, with 13 bases between the two germline ends. CDR3 DNA sequence: TGTGCCAGCAGCCCCCCAAAGCTCAATACGCAGTATTTT. Translating gives CASSPPKLNTQYF.

The count of this clone is one. This sequence joins TRBV14 and TRBJ2-7; the match to TRBD1 covers 8 bases. Germline lookup yields CDR1 SGHDN and CDR2 FVKESK. V lost 5 bases and J lost 5; bases outside the gene matches: 8. CDR3 size: 14 residues. DNA for the CDR3: TGTGCCAGCAGCATCAGGGGGCGCTTCAACGAGCAGTACTTC. Amino acid sequence: CASSIRGRFNEQYF.

On this clone: Other DNA sequences within the sample encode an identical CDR3. The V call is TRBV7-2, the J call TRBJ2-3; 7 bases map to TRBD2. Per the germline V gene, CDR1 is SGHTA and CDR2 is FQGNSA. The CDR3 has 14 amino acids. V was clipped by 1 base and J by 4 bases; unmatched bases: 2. CDR3 DNA: TGTGCCAGCAGCTTAGGGCTAGCGGCAGATACGCAGTATTTT. Its translation: CASSLGLAADTQYF.

The rearrangement links TRBV5-1 to TRBJ2-7; 7 nucleotides align to TRBD1. In germline, CDR1 is SGHRS, CDR2 YFSETQ. V lost 8 bases to trimming and J lost 1 base; unmatched junction nucleotides: 9. This CDR3 is 14 amino acids long. The CDR3 reads CASRSLDRSYEQYF. Written as DNA, the CDR3 is TGCGCCAGTCGATCCTTGGACAGGTCCTACGAGCAGTACTTC.

This chain connects TRBV7-7 to TRBJ2-5; 8 bases are shared with TRBD1. This CDR3 is built from 13 residues. The junction had 3 bases not matched to a gene; V was cut back by 5 bases and J by 4 bases. The germline V gene has CDR1 SSHAT and CDR2 FNYEAQ (reference sequence). CDR3 residues: CASSRDRGETQYF. The CDR3 DNA follows: TGTGCCAGCAGCCGTGACAGGGGAGAGACCCAGTACTTC.

The J gene is TRBJ2-1, the V gene TRBV14; either TRBD1 or TRBD2 may fit D (5 bases each). CDR1 is SGHDN, CDR2 FVKESK, per germline. Trimming removed 5 bases from V and 4 bases from J, with 15 bases in between. The CDR3 loop spans 15 amino acids. The CDR3 spells CASSVTGRYYNEQFF. The CDR3 DNA sequence: TGTGCCAGCAGCGTAACGGGACGCTATTACAATGAGCAGTTCTTC.

This chain links TRBV7-9 with TRBJ2-3, with D possibly being TRBD1 (6 bases). The CDR3 sequence is 16 residues long. Germline assignment: CDR1 SEHNR and CDR2 FQNEAQ (reference sequence). V was shortened by 2 bases and J by 4 bases, with 16 bases between the two germline ends. CDR3 loop: CASSLNVGALADTQYF. DNA for the CDR3: TGTGCCAGCAGCTTAAACGTGGGGGCCCTGGCAGATACGCAGTATTTT.

This chain connects TRBV27 to TRBJ1-1; 7 nucleotides align to TRBD1. The CDR3 runs to 10 residues. Germline-derived CDR1 and CDR2 are MNHEY and SMNVEV (reference sequence). CDR3 DNA sequence: TGTGCGCCCAGGGGGACTGAAGCTTTCTTT. The encoded protein is CAPRGTEAFF.

This clone was recorded a few times. This chain connects TRBV2 to TRBJ1-6; tentatively, D is TRBD1 (5 bases). Germline V CDR1 and CDR2: SNHLY, FYNNEI. This CDR3 has 15 amino acids. Trimming pared 8 bases from V and 7 bases from J, leaving 18 bases between. The CDR3 coding sequence is TGTGCCAGCCCCCCCGGGAGGGGTCGGAATTCACCCCTCCACTTT. It codes for CASPPGRGRNSPLHF.

The J gene is TRBJ2-1, the V gene TRBV2; D may match TRBD1 or TRBD2 (5 bases each). Germline-derived CDR1 and CDR2 are SNHLY and FYNNEI. The CDR3 has 14 residues. V was clipped by 5 bases and J by 2 bases, with 10 bases between them. CDR3 amino acids: CASSPGRAYNEQFF. The CDR3 DNA reads TGTGCCAGCAGTCCGGGACGGGCCTACAATGAGCAGTTCTTC.

V and J are TRBV6-1 and TRBJ2-7, with D perhaps matching TRBD2 (6 bases). The CDR3 covers 13 residues. The germline V gene encodes CDR1 MNHNS and CDR2 SASEGT. Trimming cost V 6 bases and J 2 bases, with 11 bases left between them. CDR3 sequence: CASSGEATYEQYF. The CDR3 DNA is TGTGCCAGCAGCGGGGAGGCCACCTACGAGCAGTACTTC.

The chain has TRBV7-9 and TRBJ2-6, with unresolved D. With 7 bases removed from V and 1 base from J, the gap between germline ends came to 5 bases. The CDR3 consists of 13 residues. Looked up from germline, CDR1 is SEHNR and CDR2 is FQNEAQ (reference sequence). CDR3 DNA sequence: TGTGCCAGCACCCCATCTGGGGCCAACGTCCTGACTTTC. Translated, it gives CASTPSGANVLTF.

The chain links TRBV5-1 to TRBJ2-6, with D maybe TRBD1 (6 bases). CDR1 and CDR2 (germline): SGHRS, YFSETQ. The V gene lost 4 bases and the J gene lost 0 bases, with 14 bases spanning the gap. The CDR3 consists of 17 residues. CDR3 sequence reads: CASSPRQVSSGANVLTF. The DNA for the CDR3 is TGCGCCAGCAGCCCGAGACAGGTCAGCTCTGGGGCCAACGTCCTGACTTTC.

This chain uses TRBV6-6 with TRBJ2-3, with a possible D match to TRBD1 (5 bases). V was pared by 5 bases and J by 2 bases, with 8 bases between. Germline CDR1 MNHNY, CDR2 SVGAGI (reference sequence). The CDR3 covers 13 residues. DNA of the CDR3: TGTGCCAGCAGTCGACAGTCCACAGATACGCAGTATTTT. Its protein product is CASSRQSTDTQYF.

This clone was detected only once. The chain joins TRBV6-5 to TRBJ1-3, with D possibly TRBD1 on 5 matching bases. V shed 4 bases and J shed 1 base, with 8 bases lying between them. The CDR3 covers 14 residues. Germline-derived CDR1 and CDR2 are MNHEY and SVGAGI. The CDR3 here is CASSSRVSGNTIYF. DNA of the CDR3: TGTGCCAGCAGTTCCAGGGTTTCTGGAAACACCATATATTTT.

The chain employs TRBV7-8 and TRBJ1-2, with D possibly TRBD1 on 5 matching bases. Per germline, CDR1 SGHVS and CDR2 FQNEAQ. V lost 1 base to trimming and J lost 6 bases, with 12 bases between them. CDR3 size: 14 residues. The CDR3 sequence: CASSLVGGSHGYTF. The CDR3 nucleotides read TGTGCCAGCAGCTTAGTGGGGGGTTCTCATGGCTACACCTTC.